This T cell receptor beta chain was sequenced during a study of shared clonotypes between healthy human individuals. Findings and caveats of the study: Naive subsets typically showed greater estimated richness than memory subsets. Approximately 4.6% of naive CD4 clonotypes were common to a handful of donors.

In the case of this clone: The antigen is undetermined.

It was roughly 200 ng DNA, approximately 28,000 T cell genomes, that sorted-subset replicate PCRs used. In the original analysis: Filtering differed for immunoSEQ, which gave only junction sequences without quality scores. Sequenced by immunoSEQ multiplex PCR; TCRdb stores in-frame clones only, minus some. That table supplies the V and J calls and clone size; D and trimming were determined from the DNA. This table has 2 million to 2.5 million clones, around 92% appearing once. V lost 5 bases to trimming and J lost 1 base, with 18 bases between them. The CDR3 sequence is 17 residues long. CDR1 is MDHEN, CDR2 SYDVKM, per germline.

What was sequenced was naive CD4+ T cells from PBMCs. Documented subset: CD45RA+ positively selected. The chain carries TRBV28 and TRBJ2-1; D possibly corresponds to TRBD2 (5 bases). The sequence derives from a man aged 18 to 30 in good health. Some clones in this sample may be carry-over from other donors' samples. Here the CDR3 DNA reads TGTGCCAGCAGTCGTCCTCTTGGAGGATGGTCCTACAATGAGCAGTTCTTC. Protein: CASSRPLGGWSYNEQFF.